What follows is one T cell receptor (beta chain) and its context. Its matching antigen is unknown. Cultured CD4+ T cell DNA was sequenced using the Oncomine TCR Beta short-read assay. TCRdb re-called the PCR reads through MiXCR, storing one row per CDR3 protein. Here the sample spans some 20,000 distinct CDR3 sequences, approximately 45% being singletons. The data were taken from a study of vaccination and CD4 T cells after COVID-19. The sample's treatment: roughly 10-day PBMC culture with coronavirus spike peptide pools or control peptides (ViraFEST assay). This clonotype was sampled from a human donor who had recovered from COVID-19. Sequenced material: CD4+ T cells from blood, cultured in vitro, taken after SARS-CoV-2 vaccination.

CDR3 nucleotide sequence: TGTGCCAGCCCGGGTTCTAGCAATCAGCCCCAGCATTTT. This sequence encodes CASPGSSNQPQHF. The gene calls are TRBV12-1 and TRBJ1-5; the table's D call TRBD1 went unverified against the DNA. TRBV12-1 has pseudogene status. The CDR3 loop spans 13 amino acids.